The entry below gives a single TCR beta chain sequence along with its context. This entry comes from a study of control samples from healthy donors and cancer patients. This CDR3 has 13 amino acids. Per the germline V gene, CDR1 is MDHEN and CDR2 is SYDVKM. Trimming removed 7 bases from V and 3 bases from J; junction bases left unmatched: 3. Using immunoSEQ multiplex PCR, the repertoire was profiled, and TCRdb retains in-frame clones only, with some absent. The sample yields 100,000 to 150,000 clones, approximately 90% seen once. The sequencing input was blood. The chain couples TRBV28 to TRBJ1-5; 7 bases align to TRBD1. The TCR was taken from a man in his forties or fifties in good health. The CDR3 loop reads CASMGQYNQPQHF. In nucleotides, the CDR3 is TGTGCCAGCATGGGACAGTACAATCAGCCCCAGCATTTT.